This TCR beta chain was captured in a study of T cells in Graves' hyperthyroidism and ophthalmopathy. Study in general: Staff took peripheral blood when the initial diagnosis was made, before any treatment began.

Ten or more counts support this clonotype. A much larger clone sits a single nucleotide away, making a read error possible. Germline V gives CDR1 MDHEN, CDR2 SYDVKM. This CDR3 comprises 13 residues. Clinical symptoms, serum thyroxine and TRAb, thyroid ultrasound and orbital computed tomography were used for the diagnoses. PBMCs were sourced from roughly 9.3 ml fresh peripheral blood. What was amplified from RNA transcripts were TCR beta CDR3 regions. Using the HTBI primer set, a first-round RT-PCR was run on the TCR CDR3. TCRdb itself ran the multiplex PCR reads through MiXCR, one entry per CDR3 protein. The repertoire holds 350,000 or so distinct CDR3 sequences, around 18% seen once, with roughly 16% in the top ten.

This chain connects TRBV28 to TRBJ1-1; D possibly corresponds to TRBD1 (5 bases). Sequenced: blood. This TCR came from a woman between 40 and 50 years old with Graves' ophthalmopathy. The CDR3 loop reads CASRGTAVTVAFF. The CDR3 nucleotides read TGTGCCAGCAGAGGGACCGCGGTCACTGTAGCTTTCTTT.